The 22 T cell receptor beta chains listed next were all sequenced from one sample in a study of T and B cells in COVID-19 patients (dated by TCRdb to the early 2020s). Sequencing was performed on an Illumina MiSeq. Multiplex PCR with BIOMED2 TRB-A/B primer pools was used to amplify the TRB rearrangements. TCRdb reworked the public reads: Q25 trimming with fastp, MiXCR clone assembly, productive beta chains retained. Each CDR3 protein appears once, grouped with its most common genes and DNA. The sample table shows around 28,000 distinct CDR3 sequences, and about 31% are seen once. The top ten clonotypes cover 1.5% to 2% of the sample. TRB repertoires were amplified from 250-500 ng of genomic DNA extracted from blood. What was sequenced was blood. The receptor set was obtained from a human donor who had recovered from COVID-19.

This clonotype has at least ten counts. V and J are TRBV6-5 and TRBJ2-3, with 7 bases fitting TRBD1. The trim removed 6 bases at V and 2 bases at J, leaving 8 bases unmatched. The CDR3 loop spans 15 amino acids. The germline CDR1 and CDR2 sequences are MNHEY and SVGAGI. CDR3 in amino acids: CASSSGTANTDTQYF. DNA of the CDR3: TGTGCCAGCAGCTCCGGGACAGCGAACACAGATACGCAGTATTTT.

The chain employs TRBV6-5 and TRBJ2-5; the match to TRBD1 covers 10 bases. The length of the CDR3 is 17 residues. CDR1 is MNHEY and CDR2 is SVGAGI in the germline V gene. Unmatched junction bases numbered 11, after V lost 5 bases and J lost 2 bases. The DNA of the CDR3 is TGTGCCAGCAGTGGCTGGGGGGACAGGGGCCTACAAGAGACCCAGTACTTC. This sequence encodes CASSGWGDRGLQETQYF.

The V gene is TRBV6-2 or TRBV6-3, the J gene TRBJ2-3; D is unresolved. Germline lookup yields CDR1 MNHEY and CDR2 SVGEGT. The CDR3 runs to 14 residues. The V and J ends lost 6 bases and 9 bases respectively, with 19 bases between them. CDR3 DNA: TGTGCCAGCAGCTCGGACGCCATGTGGGGAACGCAGTATTTT. Translated: CASSSDAMWGTQYF.

The V gene is TRBV20-1, the J gene TRBJ2-7; 11 nucleotides align to TRBD2. Trimming took 1 base from V and 3 from J; bases not matched to a gene: 5. The V gene's germline CDR1 is DFQATT and CDR2 SNEGSKA (reference sequence). This CDR3 spans 15 amino acids. The CDR3 loop is CSARGLAGPHYEQYF. The CDR3 nucleotides are TGCAGTGCTAGAGGACTAGCGGGGCCCCACTACGAGCAGTACTTC.

This chain connects TRBV5-1 to TRBJ2-2; D is perhaps TRBD2 (5 bases). The CDR3 spans 18 residues. The germline V and J ends were trimmed by 2 bases and 0 bases, with 17 bases remaining between them. Germline V gene sequence: CDR1 SGHRS, CDR2 YFSETQ. CDR3 bases: TGCGCCAGCAGCTTTGAGCTCGGGGTCAACGCGAACACCGGGGAGCTGTTTTTT. It codes for CASSFELGVNANTGELFF.

The V and J genes are TRBV24-1 and TRBJ2-1, with a weak D call TRBD1 (5 bases). Germline V gives CDR1 KGHDR, CDR2 SFDVKD. V was trimmed by 2 bases and J by 12 bases, leaving 16 bases between them. The CDR3 has 14 amino acids. In nucleotides, the CDR3 is TGTGCCACCAGTGATTCGAAGGGGTTTTTGGGGCAGTTCTTC. Residues: CATSDSKGFLGQFF.

The rearrangement uses TRBV5-6 and TRBJ2-3; TRBD2 matches at 13 bases. The length of the CDR3 is 16 residues. Germline V gives CDR1 SGHDT, CDR2 YYEEEE. With V trimmed by 4 bases and J by 7 bases, 9 bases remained unmatched. CDR3 sequence reads: CASSRTLAGGPNTQYF. CDR3 in DNA: TGTGCCAGCAGCCGTACACTAGCGGGAGGGCCGAATACGCAGTATTTT.

This clonotype is termed medium-sized (0.01 to 0.1%). CDR3 DNA: TGTGCCAGTAGTATCCGCCTAGATACGCAGTATTTT. Translation: CASSIRLDTQYF. V gene TRBV19 combines with J gene TRBJ2-3, with D uncertain. Trimming pared 3 bases from V and 5 bases from J, leaving 6 bases between. This CDR3 is built from 12 residues. Germline V gene lookup returns CDR1 LNHDA and CDR2 SQIVND (reference sequence).

J is TRBJ1-2 and V is TRBV7-2; D is uncertain. Germline V gene sequence: CDR1 SGHTA, CDR2 FQGNSA. The germline V and J ends were trimmed by 5 bases and 8 bases, with 18 bases remaining between them. The CDR3 length is 14 residues. The CDR3 bases are TGTGCCAGCAGCAAGGACCGGGCCGCTCTCGGCTACACCTTC. Residues: CASSKDRAALGYTF.

The rearrangement links TRBV5-6 to TRBJ1-2; the match to TRBD1 covers 7 bases. Germline CDR1 reads SGHDT; CDR2 reads YYEEEE. V trimming: 6 bases; J trimming: 7 bases; junction bases outside the gene matches: 12. There are 14 residues in the CDR3. The CDR3 region is CASNLEGAPGGYTF. CDR3 bases: TGTGCCAGCAACCTGGAGGGGGCGCCCGGTGGCTACACCTTC.

Concerning this clonotype itself: Since a much larger clone is just one base distant, this may be a read error. The chain joins TRBV18 to TRBJ2-7; D is uncertain. V gave up 1 base and J gave up 3 bases, with 16 bases separating them. This CDR3 comprises 16 residues. Germline V gives CDR1 KGHSH, CDR2 LQKENI. The DNA of the CDR3 is TGTGCCAGCTCACCACTAACCGAGACAACAAACTACGAGCAGTACTTC. Its protein product is CASSPLTETTNYEQYF.

This clonotype occurred once. This sequence joins TRBV12-3 or TRBV12-4 and TRBJ2-3; D may be TRBD1 (5 bases). V was clipped by 0 bases and J by 1 base, with 5 bases between them. The CDR3 runs 14 residues. The DNA for the CDR3 is TGTGCCAGCAGTTTAGCGGGGCGCACAGATACGCAGTATTTT. This codes for CASSLAGRTDTQYF.

In this sample, this clonotype is medium-sized. The gene calls are TRBV18 and TRBJ2-6; D is ambiguous. CDR3 length equals 15 residues. Trimming left V 3 bases short and J 2 bases short, with 8 bases between. The germline CDR1 and CDR2 sequences are KGHSH and LQKENI. The CDR3 DNA sequence: TGTGCCAGCTCACCGGGTGGTGCTGGGGCCAACGTCCTGACTTTC. This sequence encodes CASSPGGAGANVLTF.

This clonotype appeared a few times. This sequence joins TRBV7-6 and TRBJ2-2; weak D call: TRBD2 (5 bases). The CDR3 runs 17 residues. With 6 bases removed from V and 3 bases from J, the gap between germline ends came to 20 bases. The germline CDR1 and CDR2 sequences are SGHVS and FNYEAQ. The CDR3 here is CASSHVRDFFYTGELFF. The DNA for the CDR3 is TGTGCCAGCAGTCACGTACGGGATTTCTTTTACACCGGGGAGCTGTTTTTT. The full variable domain, completed using reference TRBV7-6 and TRBJ2-2, is GAGVSQSPRYKVTKRGQDVALRCDPISGHVSLYWYRQALGQGPEFLTYFNYEAQQDKSGLPNDRFSAERPEGSISTLTIQRTEQRDSAMYRCASSHVRDFFYTGELFFGEGSRLTVL.

Many counts were recorded for this clonotype. The J gene is TRBJ2-7, the V gene TRBV19, with D tentatively TRBD1 (5 bases). This CDR3 is 13 amino acids long. The germline gives CDR1 LNHDA, CDR2 SQIVND (reference sequence). V shed 6 bases and J shed 1 base, with 10 bases lying between them. DNA of the CDR3: TGTGCCAGTAGCTACAGGTTTTCCTACGAGCAGTACTTC. This gives the protein CASSYRFSYEQYF.

This clonotype was recorded a few times. The J gene is TRBJ2-3, the V gene TRBV6-2 or TRBV6-3, with 14 bases that match TRBD2. CDR3 length: 21 residues. Germline CDR1 MNHEY, CDR2 SVGEGT. V dropped 2 bases and J dropped 2; count of bases not matched to a gene: 15. The DNA for the CDR3 is TGTGCCAGCAGTTACCCCACCGGGACTAGCGGGGGTACGACCTCCACAGATACGCAGTATTTT. This gives the protein CASSYPTGTSGGTTSTDTQYF.

V usage is TRBV6-1 and J usage is TRBJ2-7, with a tentative D call TRBD1 (6 bases). Per germline, CDR1 MNHNS and CDR2 SASEGT. The CDR3 contains 16 residues. The V end was cut by 6 bases, the J end by 5 bases, with 23 bases between. The DNA for the CDR3 is TGTGCCAGCAGCATAATCAACAGGGTTGCCGGCGACGAGCAGTACTTC. It is translated as CASSIINRVAGDEQYF.

This chain connects TRBV7-9 to TRBJ2-7; 9 nucleotides match TRBD1. Germline CDR1 reads SEHNR; CDR2 reads FQNEAQ (reference sequence). Unmatched junction bases numbered 3, after V lost 4 bases and J lost 5 bases. This CDR3 has 13 residues. The CDR3, as DNA: TGTGCCAGCAGCTCGACAGGGGGGCACGAGCAGTACTTC. Its protein is CASSSTGGHEQYF. Filled out from reference TRBV7-9 and TRBJ2-7, the complete variable domain reads DTGVSQNPRHKITKRGQNVTFRCDPISEHNRLYWYRQTLGQGPEFLTYFQNEAQLEKSRLLSDRFSAERPKGSFSTLEIQRTEQGDSAMYLCASSSTGGHEQYFGPGTRLTVT.

This clonotype was seen a few times. The chain carries TRBV6-5 and TRBJ2-2; no definite D call. V dropped 2 bases and J dropped 1 base, with 8 bases sitting between them. This CDR3 contains 15 residues. Germline V CDR1 and CDR2: MNHEY, SVGAGI. The CDR3 is CASSYTALNTGELFF. The DNA for the CDR3 is TGTGCCAGCAGTTACACGGCTTTGAACACCGGGGAGCTGTTTTTT.

This chain connects TRBV10-3 to TRBJ2-7; TRBD2 is a possible D gene (6 bases). V lost 3 bases and J lost 6, with 12 bases in between. CDR3 length: 13 amino acids. Germline CDR1 is ENHRY and CDR2 is SYGVKD. This CDR3 is CAISDRGTLEQYF. The CDR3 region has the DNA TGTGCCATCAGTGATCGAGGGACTCTCGAGCAGTACTTC.

Of note for this clonotype: Being one base from a much bigger clone, this may be a read error. The rearrangement joins TRBV6-5 to TRBJ2-3; D is ambiguous. The J call is uncertain, as TRBJ1-5 better fits the DNA end. The CDR3 covers 11 residues. Per the germline V gene, CDR1 is MNHEY and CDR2 is SVGAGI. CDR3: CASSPGGAQHF. CDR3 in DNA: TGTGCCAGCAGCCCGGGAGGAGCGCAGCATTTT.

The chain employs TRBV6-5 and TRBJ2-4; TRBD1 agrees at 8 bases. CDR3 length: 19 residues. V lost 0 bases, J lost 0 bases, and 10 bases stayed unmatched. Germline V gives CDR1 MNHEY, CDR2 SVGAGI. Here the CDR3 reads CASSYSPPGQGIAKNIQYF. The CDR3 DNA sequence: TGTGCCAGCAGTTACTCGCCCCCCGGACAGGGCATAGCCAAAAACATTCAGTACTTC.